This T cell receptor (beta chain) was profiled in a study of regulatory T cells in long-lasting Graves disease. Study-wide findings and caveats: Patients with persistent Graves' had lower TCR diversity than newly diagnosed patients. Fewer public clonotypes were shared by new patients (around 960) than by persistent patients (around 2,900).

Time point meaning: newly diagnosed GD, antithyroid drugs for less than 3 months. With RNA extracted from PBMCs as input, the TCR library was made. This clonotype has a count of ten or more. Its cognate antigen is unknown. Researchers made TCR beta libraries by using iRepertoire HTBI primers and running Arm-PCR on CDR3 regions. TCRdb re-analysed the multiplex PCR reads in MiXCR, keeping a single row per CDR3 protein. The sample includes 250,000 or so distinct CDR3 sequences, about 20% seen only once; the top ten take approximately 14%. These data were also filed under a second study, of T cells in Graves' hyperthyroidism and ophthalmopathy. From that paper: When the TCR CDR3 underwent first-round RT-PCR, the HTBI primer set was used.

The sequence came from a woman aged 25 to 45 with Graves disease. The input for sequencing was peripheral blood mononuclear cells (PBMCs), taken at new diagnosis, from a patient treated with antithyroid drugs.

CDR3 DNA sequence: TGTGCCAGCAGCCCCCGGACAGGGGATCGGTACGAGCAGTACTTC. This gives the protein CASSPRTGDRYEQYF. The chain uses TRBV11-1 and TRBJ2-7, with 9 bases matching TRBD1. Germline-derived CDR1 and CDR2 are SGHAT and FQDESV (reference sequence). V trimming: 5 bases; J trimming: 4 bases; junction bases outside the gene matches: 9. CDR3 size: 15 residues. The whole variable domain, filled in from reference TRBV11-1 and TRBJ2-7, reads EAEVAQSPRYKITEKSQAVAFWCDPISGHATLYWYRQILGQGPELLVQFQDESVVDDSQLPKDRFSAERLKGVDSTLKIQPAELGDSAMYLCASSPRTGDRYEQYFGPGTRLTVT.